The 9 T cell receptor beta chains below all came from one sample that was sequenced in a study of shared clonotypes between healthy human individuals. Data came from immunoSEQ multiplex PCR; TCRdb stores just in-frame clones and leaves some out. The sample shows millions of clones, more than 80% of them seen only once. The material sequenced was naive CD4+ T cells from PBMCs. This sample's subset: CD45RA+ positively selected. These receptors were obtained from a man aged 18-30 years in good health. Some clones in this sample may be carry-over from other donors' samples.

This chain connects TRBV10-3 to TRBJ1-3, with 8 bases matching TRBD1. The CDR3 extends over 14 amino acids. The trim removed 10 bases at V and 4 bases at J, leaving 9 bases unmatched. Germline V gene lookup returns CDR1 ENHRY and CDR2 SYGVKD. CDR3 amino acids: CATGPGGLGNTIYF. The CDR3 region has the DNA TGTGCCACCGGGCCAGGGGGCTTGGGAAACACCATATATTTT.

The chain uses TRBV30 and TRBJ1-1, with no clear D. Germline CDR1 reads GTSNPN; CDR2 reads SVGIG (reference sequence). Trimming took 3 bases from V and 0 from J, leaving 11 bases between them. The CDR3 is 14 amino acids. The CDR3: CAWRATGVNTEAFF. In DNA form, the CDR3 reads TGTGCCTGGAGGGCGACTGGGGTGAACACTGAAGCTTTCTTT.

A word on this clone: This sample includes further DNA sequences coding for the same CDR3. The chain uses TRBV7-2 and TRBJ2-7; D gene unclear. Germline V gives CDR1 SGHTA, CDR2 FQGNSA. The CDR3 sequence is 14 residues long. V lost 4 bases to trimming and J lost 0 bases, with 10 bases between them. CDR3 in DNA: TGTGCCAGCAGCTCCTCGAGGAGCTCCTACGAGCAGTACTTC. Its translation: CASSSSRSSYEQYF.

The rearrangement links TRBV11-2 to TRBJ2-3; 7 nucleotides match TRBD1. Germline CDR1 reads SGHAT; CDR2 reads FQNNGV. This CDR3 has 14 amino acids. The trim removed 5 bases at V and 1 base at J, leaving 3 bases unmatched. For the CDR3, the DNA is TGTGCCAGCAGCCCTACAGGGGGCACAGATACGCAGTATTTT. Protein sequence: CASSPTGGTDTQYF.

The chain couples TRBV14 to TRBJ2-7; 10 bases fit TRBD2. The CDR3 sequence is 16 residues long. Looked up from germline, CDR1 is SGHDN and CDR2 is FVKESK. With 2 bases clipped from V and 6 bases from J, the junction kept 10 bases outside the gene matches. The CDR3 reads CASSQSSGRARREQYF. CDR3 nucleotides: TGTGCCAGCAGCCAATCCAGCGGGAGGGCCAGGCGCGAGCAGTACTTC.

The chain links TRBV29-1 to TRBJ1-5, with a tentative D call TRBD1 (5 bases). Germline lookup yields CDR1 SQVTM and CDR2 ANQGSEA. Deletions cut 7 bases from V and 3 bases from J, with 10 bases between. The CDR3 extends over 12 amino acids. The CDR3 protein is CSASTANQPQHF. The CDR3 nucleotides read TGCAGCGCGTCGACAGCCAATCAGCCCCAGCATTTT.

This chain connects TRBV30 to TRBJ2-5; D is unclear. The CDR3 covers 18 residues. CDR1 GTSNPN and CDR2 SVGIG come from the germline V gene (reference sequence). Trimming removed 2 bases from V and 0 bases from J, with 22 bases in between. The CDR3 loop reads CAWSLSPSLSLYQETQYF. CDR3 in DNA: TGTGCCTGGAGTTTAAGCCCCAGCCTTAGCCTGTACCAAGAGACCCAGTACTTC. The variable domain in full, completed from reference TRBV30 and TRBJ2-5, reads SQTIHQWPATLVQPVGSPLSLECTVEGTSNPNLYWYRQAAGRGLQLLFYSVGIGQISSEVPQNLSASRPQDRQFILSSKKLLLSDSGFYLCAWSLSPSLSLYQETQYFGPGTRLLVL.

This sequence joins TRBV4-1 and TRBJ2-1; possible D gene TRBD1, 6 bases. The CDR3 runs to 17 residues. Germline V gene sequence: CDR1 MGHRA, CDR2 YSYEKL. Between the trimmed V and J ends, which lost 1 base and 0 bases, there was a span of 13 bases. The chain's CDR3 is CASSQGQALSSYNEQFF. CDR3 in DNA: TGCGCCAGCAGCCAAGGACAGGCCCTAAGCTCCTACAATGAGCAGTTCTTC.

About this clone itself: This same CDR3 is encoded by further DNA sequences in the sample. This chain uses TRBV7-2 with TRBJ2-2, with TRBD2 identical over 8 bases. V gave up 4 bases and J gave up 5 bases; unmatched junction bases: 0. The CDR3 extends over 13 amino acids. CDR1 and CDR2 from the germline V gene are SGHTA and FQGNSA. The CDR3 DNA is TGTGCCAGCAGCTCGGGGGGGACCGGGGAGCTGTTTTTT. This gives the protein CASSSGGTGELFF.